This T cell receptor beta chain is drawn from a study of cytotoxic CD8 clonotypes in ibrutinib-treated CLL. Only in-frame clones appear in the TCRdb table, and some are missing; sequencing was by immunoSEQ multiplex PCR. The table records roughly 250,000 clones, 70% of them present only once. This CDR3 comprises 15 residues. V gave up 4 bases and J gave up 1 base, with 16 bases separating them. Germline values: CDR1 SQVTM, CDR2 ANQGSEA. This sequence was found in a human donor with chronic lymphocytic leukemia. V and J are TRBV29-1 and TRBJ1-1, with D unclear. Sequenced here: PBMCs, sampled after 24 months of ibrutinib treatment. CDR3 protein: CSVGVGSTQNTEAFF. CDR3 coding DNA: TGCAGCGTTGGGGTCGGGAGTACCCAGAACACTGAAGCTTTCTTT.